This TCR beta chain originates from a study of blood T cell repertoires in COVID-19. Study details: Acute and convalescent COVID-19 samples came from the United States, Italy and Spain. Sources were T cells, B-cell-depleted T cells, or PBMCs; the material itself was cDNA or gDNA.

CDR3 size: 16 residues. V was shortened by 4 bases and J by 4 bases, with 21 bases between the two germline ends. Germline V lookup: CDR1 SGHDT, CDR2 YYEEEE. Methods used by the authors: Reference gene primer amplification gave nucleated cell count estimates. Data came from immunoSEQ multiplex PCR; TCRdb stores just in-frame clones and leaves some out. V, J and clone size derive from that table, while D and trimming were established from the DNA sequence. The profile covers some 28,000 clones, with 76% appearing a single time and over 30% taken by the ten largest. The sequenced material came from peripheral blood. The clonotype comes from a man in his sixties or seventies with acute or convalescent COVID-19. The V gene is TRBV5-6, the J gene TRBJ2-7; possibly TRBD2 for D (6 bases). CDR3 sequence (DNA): TGTGCCAGCAGCGTACCGGAGGGGATCTCAAGATACGAGCAGTACTTC. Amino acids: CASSVPEGISRYEQYF. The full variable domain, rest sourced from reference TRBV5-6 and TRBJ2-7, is DAGVTQSPTHLIKTRGQQVTLRCSPKSGHDTVSWYQQALGQGPQFIFQYYEEEERQRGNFPDRFSGHQFPNYSSELNVNALLLGDSALYLCASSVPEGISRYEQYFGPGTRLTVT.